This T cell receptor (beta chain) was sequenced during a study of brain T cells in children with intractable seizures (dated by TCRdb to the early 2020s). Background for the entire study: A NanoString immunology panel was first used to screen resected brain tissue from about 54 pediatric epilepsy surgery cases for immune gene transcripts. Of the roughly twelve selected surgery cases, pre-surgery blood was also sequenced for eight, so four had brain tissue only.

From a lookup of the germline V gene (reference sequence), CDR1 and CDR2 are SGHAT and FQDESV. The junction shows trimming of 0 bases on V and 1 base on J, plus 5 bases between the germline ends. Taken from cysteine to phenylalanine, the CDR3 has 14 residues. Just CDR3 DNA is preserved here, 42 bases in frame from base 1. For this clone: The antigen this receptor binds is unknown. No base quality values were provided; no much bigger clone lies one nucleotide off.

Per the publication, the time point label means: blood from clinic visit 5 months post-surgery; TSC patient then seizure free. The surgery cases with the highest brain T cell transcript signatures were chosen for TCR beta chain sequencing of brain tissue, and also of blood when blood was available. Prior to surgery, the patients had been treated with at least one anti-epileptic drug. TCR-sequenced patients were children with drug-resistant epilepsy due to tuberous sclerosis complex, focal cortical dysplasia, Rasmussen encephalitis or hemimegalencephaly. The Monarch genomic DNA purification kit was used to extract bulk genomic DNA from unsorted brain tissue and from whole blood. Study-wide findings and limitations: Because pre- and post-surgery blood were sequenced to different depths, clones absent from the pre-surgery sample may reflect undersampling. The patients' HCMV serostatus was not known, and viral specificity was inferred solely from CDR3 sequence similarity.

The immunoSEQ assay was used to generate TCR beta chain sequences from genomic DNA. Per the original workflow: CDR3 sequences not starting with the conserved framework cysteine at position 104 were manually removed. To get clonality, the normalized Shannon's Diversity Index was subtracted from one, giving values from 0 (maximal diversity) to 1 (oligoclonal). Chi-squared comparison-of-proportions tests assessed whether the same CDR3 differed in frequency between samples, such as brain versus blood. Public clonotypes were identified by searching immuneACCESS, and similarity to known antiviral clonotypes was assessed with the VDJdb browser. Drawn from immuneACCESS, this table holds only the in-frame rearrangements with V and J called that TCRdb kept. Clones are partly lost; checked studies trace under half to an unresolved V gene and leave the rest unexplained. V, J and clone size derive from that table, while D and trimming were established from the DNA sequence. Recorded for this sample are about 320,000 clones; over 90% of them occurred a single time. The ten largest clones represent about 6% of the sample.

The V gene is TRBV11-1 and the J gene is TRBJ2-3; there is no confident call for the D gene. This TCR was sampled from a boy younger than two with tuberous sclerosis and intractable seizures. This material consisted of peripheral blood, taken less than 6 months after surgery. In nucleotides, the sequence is TGTGCCAGCAGCTTAGCGGGCGGCACAGATACGCAGTATTTT. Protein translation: CASSLAGGTDTQYF.